This paragraph covers one TCR beta chain sequence. As yet, its antigen is unknown. The data belong to a study of T-cell memory formation after mild COVID-19. About the study: For the most part, TCR clusters were specific to one donor.

With constant-segment primers, 5'RACE yielded cDNA libraries of TCR alpha and TCR beta that carried sample barcodes and UMIs. TCRdb re-derived calls from the 5' RACE reads in MiXCR, one entry per CDR3 protein. The sample lists 470,000 or so distinct CDR3 sequences; about 18% were seen once. Whole-study findings and limits: Clones that shrank (day 15 to 85) were balanced CD4/CD8, whereas later expanders leaned CD4+. Cross-reactive memory seemingly joined, as some responding clones were found in pre-infection memory.

V lost 6 bases and J lost 6, with 12 bases in between. The CDR3 contains 13 residues. Germline lookup yields CDR1 SEHNR and CDR2 FQNEAQ (reference sequence). The V gene is TRBV7-9, the J gene TRBJ1-5; the D gene is possibly TRBD1 (5 bases). This receptor was taken from an adult woman who had mild COVID-19 (a few samples of this study predate the infection). Cell type and time point are not known. Sequenced input: PBMCs or a T cell subset sorted from them (not recorded which). The CDR3 loop reads CASRDGAVQPQHF. CDR3 nucleotides: TGTGCCAGCAGAGACGGGGCGGTTCAGCCCCAGCATTTT. Together with reference TRBV7-9 and TRBJ1-5, the CDR3 gives the full variable domain: DTGVSQNPRHKITKRGQNVTFRCDPISEHNRLYWYRQTLGQGPEFLTYFQNEAQLEKSRLLSDRFSAERPKGSFSTLEIQRTEQGDSAMYLCASRDGAVQPQHFGDGTRLSIL.